The next 28 T cell receptor beta chains were all read from a single sample in a study of prognosis after radiotherapy for stage I lung cancer. Multiplex PCR in two rounds served to amplify TCR beta CDR3 from genomic DNA. Initially, in first-round PCR, primers specific to each TRBV and TRBJ gene were used. From the multiplex PCR reads, TCRdb called clonotypes with MiXCR, one entry per CDR3 protein. This repertoire shows some 27,000 distinct CDR3 sequences, approximately 44% found once; its top ten account for around a third. Sample: PBMCs, taken before or after stereotactic body radiation therapy (not recorded which). The receptor source for this set is a donor of 50 years or more with non-small cell lung cancer.

Points on this clonotype: One junction end does not reproduce the germline sequence, and a read error may be involved. The rearrangement joins TRBV9 to TRBJ2-6, with D perhaps TRBD1 (5 bases). The CDR3 is made up of 14 amino acids. The germline gives CDR1 SGDLS, CDR2 YYNGEE. The CDR3 DNA reads TGTGCCAGCAGCCGGGCCTATGGGGCCAACGTACTGACTTTC. This codes for CASSRAYGANVLTF.

This clonotype was counted many times. V gene TRBV20-1 combines with J gene TRBJ2-7; TRBD2 aligns across 15 bases. This CDR3 contains 15 residues. The V and J ends lost 7 bases and 3 bases, in that order; junction bases with no gene match: 7. Germline CDR1 and CDR2: DFQATT and SNEGSKA (reference sequence). CDR3: CSVIRTSGGGYEQYF. The CDR3 DNA reads TGCAGTGTTATCCGGACTAGCGGGGGGGGCTACGAGCAGTACTTC.

This clonotype was seen many times. This rearrangement joins TRBV5-1 to TRBJ2-6, with D unclear. The CDR3 sequence is 15 residues long. Between the trimmed V and J ends, which lost 1 base and 4 bases, there was a span of 9 bases. Looked up from germline, CDR1 is SGHRS and CDR2 is YFSETQ. The CDR3 nucleotides read TGCGCCAGCAGCTTGACCACGGCAGGGGCCAACGTCCTGACTTTC. Amino acid sequence: CASSLTTAGANVLTF.

Note on this clonotype: A read error is possible here, since a much larger clone lies one base away. Written as DNA, the CDR3 is TGTTCCAGCAGTACCACGGGGACCCAGTACTTC. It is translated as CSSSTTGTQYF. The chain carries TRBV6-2 or TRBV6-3 and TRBJ2-5; no firm D call. Per the germline V gene, CDR1 is MNHEY and CDR2 is SVGEGT. There are 11 residues in the CDR3.

This clonotype was found many times. The V call is TRBV12-3 or TRBV12-4, the J call TRBJ1-4; D might be TRBD1 (6 bases). The germline V and J ends were trimmed by 7 bases and 8 bases, with 17 bases remaining between them. The CDR3 sequence is 14 residues long. The CDR3: CASIQGRGEEKLFF. In nucleotides, the CDR3 is TGTGCCAGCATTCAGGGGAGGGGAGAGGAAAAACTGTTTTTT.

To note about this clonotype: It may be a read error: a sequence one base away is much more abundant. Here the CDR3 reads CASSYRVGTQYF. CDR3 DNA: TGTGCCAGCAGTTACAGGGTTGGCACGCAGTATTTT. This chain uses TRBV6-5 with TRBJ2-3; D is unclear. The germline CDR1 and CDR2 sequences are MNHEY and SVGAGI. V lost 2 bases to trimming and J lost 9 bases, with 9 bases between them. The length of the CDR3 is 12 residues.

At least ten counts were recorded for this clonotype. This chain joins TRBV15 and TRBJ1-2; possible D gene TRBD1, 5 bases. Per the germline V gene, CDR1 is LNHNV and CDR2 is YYDKDF (reference sequence). V gave up 3 bases and J gave up 4 bases, with 12 bases separating them. This CDR3 region has 14 residues. The CDR3 DNA sequence: TGTGCCACCAGCAGGACAGAAGGAGTCTATGGCTACACCTTC. Amino acid sequence: CATSRTEGVYGYTF.

The rearrangement uses TRBV11-2 and TRBJ1-4, with D tentatively TRBD1 (5 bases). The germline V gene has CDR1 SGHAT and CDR2 FQNNGV. V lost 1 base and J 8 bases, leaving 14 bases between the germline ends. The length of the CDR3 is 15 residues. The CDR3 protein is CASSLGGSPREKLFF. The CDR3 bases are TGTGCCAGCAGCTTAGGGGGGTCCCCTCGGGAAAAACTGTTTTTT.

This clonotype was observed at least ten times. V and J are TRBV3-1 and TRBJ2-7; D possibly corresponds to TRBD2 (6 bases). This CDR3 has 17 residues. The ends were cut back, 0 bases at V and 5 bases at J, with 20 bases in the middle. Germline CDR1 and CDR2: LGHDT and YNNKEL (reference sequence). CDR3 in amino acids: CASSQDIGGILGHEQYF. In nucleotides, the CDR3 is TGTGCCAGCAGCCAAGATATCGGCGGGATCTTGGGCCACGAGCAGTACTTC.

The chain uses TRBV11-2 and TRBJ1-6; TRBD1 matches at 7 bases. Germline loops: CDR1 SGHAT, CDR2 FQNNGV. V trimming: 3 bases; J trimming: 6 bases; junction bases outside the gene matches: 5. CDR3 size: 15 residues. The CDR3 nucleotides are TGTGCCAGCAGCTTCCAGGGGGGAAGTAATTCACCCCTCCACTTT. Its translation is CASSFQGGSNSPLHF.

This clonotype was recorded at least ten times. The rearrangement links TRBV9 to TRBJ1-3, with D perhaps matching TRBD1 (6 bases). Germline loops: CDR1 SGDLS, CDR2 YYNGEE. The CDR3 sequence is 15 residues long. Trimming shortened V by 0 bases and J by 3 bases, and 10 bases separated the two germline ends. CDR3: CASSVAGASGNTIYF. As DNA, the CDR3 is TGTGCCAGCAGCGTAGCGGGGGCCAGTGGAAACACCATATATTTT. The whole variable domain, remainder taken from reference TRBV9 and TRBJ1-3, is DSGVTQTPKHLITATGQRVTLRCSPRSGDLSVYWYQQSLDQGLQFLIQYYNGEERAKGNILERFSAQQFPDLHSELNLSSLELGDSALYFCASSVAGASGNTIYFGEGSWLTVV.

The sample holds many counts of this clonotype. The J gene is TRBJ2-7, the V gene TRBV10-3, with a possible D match to TRBD1 (5 bases). The germline gives CDR1 ENHRY, CDR2 SYGVKD. This CDR3 has 14 residues. V gave up 0 bases and J gave up 9 bases, with 15 bases separating them. CDR3 sequence (DNA): TGTGCCATCAGTGAGTCTGTGCAAAGGGGTGTGCAGTACTTC. This sequence encodes CAISESVQRGVQYF.

This clonotype showed up many times. The chain employs TRBV20-1 and TRBJ2-5; TRBD2 might be the D (6 bases). Trimming stripped 6 bases from V and 4 bases from J, with 12 bases between. Per germline, CDR1 DFQATT and CDR2 SNEGSKA (reference sequence). The CDR3 has 12 residues. The CDR3 reads CSAGEVRETQYF. The CDR3, as DNA: TGCAGTGCCGGGGAGGTGCGAGAGACCCAGTACTTC.

This clonotype was detected ten times or more. V and J are TRBV7-6 and TRBJ2-1; 12 bases are a match to TRBD2. Germline assignment: CDR1 SGHVS and CDR2 FNYEAQ. The trim removed 5 bases at V and 4 bases at J, leaving 3 bases unmatched. The CDR3 loop spans 15 amino acids. In DNA form, the CDR3 reads TGTGCCAGCAGCCAGGGACTAGCGGGTTACAATGAGCAGTTCTTC. Its protein is CASSQGLAGYNEQFF.

The table lists this clonotype with many counts. The chain joins TRBV6-1 to TRBJ1-1; no definite D call. This CDR3 comprises 13 residues. Germline assignment: CDR1 MNHNS and CDR2 SASEGT. The V end lost 8 bases, the J end lost 1 base, and 11 bases lay between the germline ends. The CDR3 DNA follows: TGTGCCAGCGGAGAGAATAAGAACACTGAAGCTTTCTTT. Protein: CASGENKNTEAFF.

This clonotype was seen many times. The chain joins TRBV20-1 to TRBJ2-3; perhaps TRBD1 as D (6 bases). Trimming shortened V by 7 bases and J by 2 bases, and 16 bases separated the two germline ends. This CDR3 has 14 residues. Per germline, CDR1 DFQATT and CDR2 SNEGSKA (reference sequence). As DNA, the CDR3 is TGCAGTGTCCCCTGGGACATTGTCACAGATACGCAGTATTTT. Encoded protein: CSVPWDIVTDTQYF.

J is TRBJ2-2 and V is TRBV7-2; D is ambiguous. Looked up from germline, CDR1 is SGHTA and CDR2 is FQGNSA. V was clipped by 5 bases and J by 1 base, with 8 bases between them. This CDR3 contains 14 residues. CDR3 coding DNA: TGTGCCAGCAGCCGACTGAGGAACACCGGGGAGCTGTTTTTT. It is translated as CASSRLRNTGELFF. Full variable domain (missing parts from reference TRBV7-2 and TRBJ2-2): GAGVSQSPSNKVTEKGKDVELRCDPISGHTALYWYRQSLGQGLEFLIYFQGNSAPDKSGLPSDRFSAERTGGSVSTLTIQRTQQEDSAVYLCASSRLRNTGELFFGEGSRLTVL.

The table lists this clonotype with many counts. The J gene is TRBJ2-3, the V gene TRBV3-1; TRBD2 agrees at 12 bases. Germline lookup yields CDR1 LGHDT and CDR2 YNNKEL (reference sequence). This CDR3 has 15 residues. Trimming took 6 bases from V and 3 from J; bases not matched to a gene: 4. The CDR3 sequence is CASSRLAGVTDTQYF. DNA for the CDR3: TGTGCCAGCAGTCGACTAGCGGGAGTTACAGATACGCAGTATTTT.

This clonotype was counted ten times or more. The chain has TRBV11-2 and TRBJ2-2, with 9 bases fitting TRBD1. The CDR3 has 16 amino acids. V trimming: 6 bases; J trimming: 5 bases; junction bases outside the gene matches: 10. CDR1 and CDR2 from the germline V gene are SGHAT and FQNNGV. As DNA, the CDR3 is TGTGCCAGCAGGGCCGGGACAGGGAAAAAAACCGGGGAGCTGTTTTTT. Residues: CASRAGTGKKTGELFF.

Remarks on this clonotype: A read error is likely, as this CDR3 ends without the conserved phenylalanine or tryptophan. V gene TRBV6-5 combines with J gene TRBJ1-2; 8 bases fit TRBD1. The CDR3 sequence is 16 residues long. Per germline, CDR1 MNHEY and CDR2 SVGAGI. The J segment lost 4 bases and the V segment lost 1 base, leaving 8 bases of the junction unmatched. The CDR3 here is CASSYYGTGLLYGYTL. For the CDR3, the DNA is TGTGCCAGCAGTTACTACGGGACAGGACTACTCTATGGCTACACCCTC.

This clonotype rates as medium-sized. J is TRBJ2-5 and V is TRBV12-3 or TRBV12-4; either TRBD1 or TRBD2 may fit D (5 bases each). The CDR3 runs 14 residues. Between the trimmed V and J ends, which lost 2 bases and 1 base, there was a span of 8 bases. The CDR3 protein is CASSLPGTQETQYF. In nucleotides, the CDR3 is TGTGCCAGCAGTTTACCGGGGACCCAAGAGACCCAGTACTTC.

This clonotype was found many times. The V call is TRBV7-2, the J call TRBJ2-7, with a possible D match to TRBD1 (5 bases). V lost 6 bases, J lost 2 bases, and 14 bases lay in between. The V gene's germline CDR1 is SGHTA and CDR2 FQGNSA. CDR3 length equals 14 residues. In DNA form, the CDR3 reads TGTGCCAGCAGAATAGGGGCCGGACCCTACGAGCAGTACTTC. It is translated as CASRIGAGPYEQYF.

The V call is TRBV5-4, the J call TRBJ2-2; 8 bases line up with TRBD2. Germline V gives CDR1 SGHNT, CDR2 YYREEE (reference sequence). Losses at the gene ends were 5 bases for V and 4 bases for J; bases not matched to a gene: 7. The CDR3 spans 15 residues. CDR3 region: CASRLGGGITGELFF. The CDR3 DNA reads as TGTGCCAGCAGACTCGGGGGGGGTATCACCGGGGAGCTGTTTTTT.

This clonotype was observed at least ten times. The rearrangement uses TRBV4-3 and TRBJ1-4, with D unclear. Germline lookup yields CDR1 LGHNA and CDR2 YSLEER. The CDR3 is 16 residues long. Trimming left V 0 bases short and J 8 bases short, with 16 bases between. This chain's CDR3 is CASSQDLGPLYEKLFF. DNA of the CDR3: TGCGCCAGCAGCCAAGATCTCGGCCCGTTATACGAAAAACTGTTTTTT.

The rearrangement links TRBV7-9 to TRBJ2-7, with 7 bases identical to TRBD2. Per germline, CDR1 SEHNR and CDR2 FQNEAQ (reference sequence). The CDR3 loop spans 12 amino acids. Trimming removed 8 bases from V and 0 bases from J; junction bases left unmatched: 1. The DNA for the CDR3 is TGTGCCAGCGGGGAGGGCTCCTACGAGCAGTACTTC. Residues: CASGEGSYEQYF. Full variable domain (remainder filled in from reference TRBV7-9 and TRBJ2-7): DTGVSQNPRHKITKRGQNVTFRCDPISEHNRLYWYRQTLGQGPEFLTYFQNEAQLEKSRLLSDRFSAERPKGSFSTLEIQRTEQGDSAMYLCASGEGSYEQYFGPGTRLTVT.

This clonotype appeared many times. A much bigger clone sits one base away, suggesting this may be a read error. CDR3 amino acids: CAGSDRDTGELFF. In DNA, the CDR3 is TGTGCCGGCAGTGACAGGGACACCGGGGAGCTGTTTTTT. V is TRBV6-2 or TRBV6-3 and J is TRBJ2-2; 7 nucleotides align to TRBD1. From germline, CDR1 is MNHEY and CDR2 SVGEGT. The CDR3 totals 13 residues.

This clonotype was observed many times. The chain links TRBV3-1 to TRBJ2-3, with 8 positions matching TRBD2. CDR1 is LGHDT and CDR2 is YNNKEL in the germline V gene (reference sequence). With V trimmed by 0 bases and J by 1 base, 0 bases remained unmatched. This CDR3 is 15 amino acids long. As DNA, the CDR3 is TGTGCCAGCAGCCAAGAACTAGCGGGCACAGATACGCAGTATTTT. Encoded protein: CASSQELAGTDTQYF.

Ten or more counts support this clonotype. This chain uses TRBV7-3 with TRBJ2-5; the D is unclear. This CDR3 is built from 14 residues. V was clipped by 5 bases and J by 5 bases, with 15 bases between them. Germline V CDR1 and CDR2: SGHTA, FQGTGA. The CDR3 sequence: CASSLRNRKETQYF. DNA of the CDR3: TGTGCCAGCAGCCTAAGGAACCGGAAGGAGACCCAGTACTTC.